What follows describes a single T cell receptor beta chain. This entry belongs to a study of blood T cell repertoires in COVID-19. In the authors' methods: Amplification from reference gene primers served as the basis for estimated nucleated cell counts. This table comes from immunoSEQ multiplex PCR, and its TCRdb copy is limited to in-frame clones, with some not included. That table is the source of V, J and clone size, and D and trimming were worked out from the DNA. The sample yields approximately 76,000 clones, 85% to 90% seen once. V dropped 4 bases and J dropped 7; count of bases not matched to a gene: 5. Germline lookup yields CDR1 SGHRS and CDR2 YFSETQ. The CDR3 extends over 14 amino acids.

The V and J genes are TRBV5-1 and TRBJ1-4; 9 nucleotides match TRBD1. The clonotype comes from an elderly man in a cohort sampled during active COVID-19. Material for sequencing was peripheral blood. CDR3 DNA sequence: TGCGCCAGCAGCGAACAGGGGGCGCGTGAAAAACTGTTTTTT. Protein sequence: CASSEQGAREKLFF.